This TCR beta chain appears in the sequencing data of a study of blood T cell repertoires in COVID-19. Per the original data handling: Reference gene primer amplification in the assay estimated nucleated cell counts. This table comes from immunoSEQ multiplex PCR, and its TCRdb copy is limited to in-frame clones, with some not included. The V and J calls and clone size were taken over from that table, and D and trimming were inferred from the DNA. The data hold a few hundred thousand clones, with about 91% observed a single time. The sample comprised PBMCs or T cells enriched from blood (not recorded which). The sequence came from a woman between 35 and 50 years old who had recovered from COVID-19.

The CDR3 DNA sequence: TGTGCCAGTAGTTGGGGCAGGAACACTGAAGCTTTCTTT. Its protein is CASSWGRNTEAFF. This chain uses TRBV19 with TRBJ1-1; possibly TRBD1 for D (5 bases). The V gene's germline CDR1 is LNHDA and CDR2 SQIVND (reference sequence). V was pared by 5 bases and J by 1 base, with 8 bases between. This CDR3 comprises 13 residues. Filled out from reference TRBV19 and TRBJ1-1, the complete variable domain reads DGGITQSPKYLFRKEGQNVTLSCEQNLNHDAMYWYRQDPGQGLRLIYYSQIVNDFQKGDIAEGYSVSREKKESFPLTVTSAQKNPTAFYLCASSWGRNTEAFFGQGTRLTVV.